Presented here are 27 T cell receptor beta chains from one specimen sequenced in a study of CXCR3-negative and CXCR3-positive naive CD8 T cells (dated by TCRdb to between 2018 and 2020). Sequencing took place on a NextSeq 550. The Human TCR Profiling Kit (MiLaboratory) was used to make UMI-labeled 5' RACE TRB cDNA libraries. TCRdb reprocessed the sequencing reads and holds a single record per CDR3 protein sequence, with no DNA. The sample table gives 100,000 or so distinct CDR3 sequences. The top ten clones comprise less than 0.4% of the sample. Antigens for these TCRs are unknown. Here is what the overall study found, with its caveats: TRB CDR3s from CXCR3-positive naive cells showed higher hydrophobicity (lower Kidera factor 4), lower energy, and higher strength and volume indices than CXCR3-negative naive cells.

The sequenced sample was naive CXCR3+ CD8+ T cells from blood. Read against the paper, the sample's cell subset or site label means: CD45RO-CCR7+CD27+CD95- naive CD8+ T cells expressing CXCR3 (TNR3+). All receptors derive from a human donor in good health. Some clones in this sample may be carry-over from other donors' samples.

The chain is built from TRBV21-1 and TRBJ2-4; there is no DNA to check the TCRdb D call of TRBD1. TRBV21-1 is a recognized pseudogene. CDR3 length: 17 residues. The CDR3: CASSRLRRILAKNIQYF.

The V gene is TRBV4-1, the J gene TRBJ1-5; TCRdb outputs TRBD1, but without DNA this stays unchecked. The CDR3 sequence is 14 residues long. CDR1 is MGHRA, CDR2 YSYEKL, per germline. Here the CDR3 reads CASSQGPRNQPQHF.

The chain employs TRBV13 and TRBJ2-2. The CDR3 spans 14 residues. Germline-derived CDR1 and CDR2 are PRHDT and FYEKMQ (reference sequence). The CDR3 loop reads CASSLRGLAGELFF.

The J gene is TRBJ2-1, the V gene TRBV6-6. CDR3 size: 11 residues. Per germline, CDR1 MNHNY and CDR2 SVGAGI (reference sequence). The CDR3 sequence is CASMMANEQFF.

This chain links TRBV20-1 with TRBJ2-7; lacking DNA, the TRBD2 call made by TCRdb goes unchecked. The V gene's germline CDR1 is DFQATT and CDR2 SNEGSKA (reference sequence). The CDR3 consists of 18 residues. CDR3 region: CSANPPLAGGVGSYEQYF.

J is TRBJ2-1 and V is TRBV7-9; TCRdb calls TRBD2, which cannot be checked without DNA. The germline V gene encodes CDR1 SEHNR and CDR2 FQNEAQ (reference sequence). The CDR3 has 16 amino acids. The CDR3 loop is CASSSFRDKHPDEQFF.

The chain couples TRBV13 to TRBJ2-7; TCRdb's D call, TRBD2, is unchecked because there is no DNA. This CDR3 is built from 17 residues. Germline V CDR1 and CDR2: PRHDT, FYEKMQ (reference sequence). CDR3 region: CASSLVRGGDLEYEQYF.

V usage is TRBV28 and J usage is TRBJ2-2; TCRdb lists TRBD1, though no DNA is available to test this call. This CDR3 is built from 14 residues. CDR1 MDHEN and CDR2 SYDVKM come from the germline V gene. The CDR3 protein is CASSKTGYTGELFF.

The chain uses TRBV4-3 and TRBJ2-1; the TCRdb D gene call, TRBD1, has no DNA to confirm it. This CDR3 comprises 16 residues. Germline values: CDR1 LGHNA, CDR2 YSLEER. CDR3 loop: CASSLEGGNPYNEQFF.

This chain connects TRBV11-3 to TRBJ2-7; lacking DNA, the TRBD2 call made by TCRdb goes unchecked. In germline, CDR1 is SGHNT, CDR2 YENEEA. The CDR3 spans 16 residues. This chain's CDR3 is CASSPREAVGGPEQYF. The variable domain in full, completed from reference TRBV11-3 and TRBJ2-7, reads EAGVVQSPRYKIIEKKQPVAFWCNPISGHNTLYWYLQNLGQGPELLIRYENEEAVDDSQLPKDRFSAERLKGVDSTLKIQPAELGDSAVYLCASSPREAVGGPEQYFGPGTRLTVT.

The CDR3 protein is CASSFPQRGGGKSKRETQYF. V is TRBV28 and J is TRBJ2-5; the D call of TRBD2 rests on TCRdb alone, since no DNA is present to check it. The CDR3 contains 20 residues. The germline gives CDR1 MDHEN, CDR2 SYDVKM.

The CDR3 spells CASSLVLAGWADTQYF. V usage is TRBV7-8 and J usage is TRBJ2-3; TCRdb calls TRBD2, which cannot be checked without DNA. This CDR3 region has 16 residues. Looked up from germline, CDR1 is SGHVS and CDR2 is FQNEAQ.

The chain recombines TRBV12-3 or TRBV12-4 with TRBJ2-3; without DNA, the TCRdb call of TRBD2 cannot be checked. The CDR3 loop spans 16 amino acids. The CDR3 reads CASSFLFDGLTDTQYF.

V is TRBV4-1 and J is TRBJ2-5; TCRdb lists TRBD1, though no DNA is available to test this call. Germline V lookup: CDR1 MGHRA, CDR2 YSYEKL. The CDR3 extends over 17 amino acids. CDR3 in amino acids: CASSQDPPQGGTETQYF.

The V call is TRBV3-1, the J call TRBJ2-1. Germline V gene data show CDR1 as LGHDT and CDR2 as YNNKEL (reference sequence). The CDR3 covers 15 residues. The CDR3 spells CASSQDGSSYNEQFF.

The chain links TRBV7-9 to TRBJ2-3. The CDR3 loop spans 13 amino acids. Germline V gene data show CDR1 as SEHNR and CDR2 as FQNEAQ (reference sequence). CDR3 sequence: CASAGGGADTQYF. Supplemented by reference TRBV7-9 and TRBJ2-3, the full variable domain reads DTGVSQNPRHKITKRGQNVTFRCDPISEHNRLYWYRQTLGQGPEFLTYFQNEAQLEKSRLLSDRFSAERPKGSFSTLEIQRTEQGDSAMYLCASAGGGADTQYFGPGTRLTVL.

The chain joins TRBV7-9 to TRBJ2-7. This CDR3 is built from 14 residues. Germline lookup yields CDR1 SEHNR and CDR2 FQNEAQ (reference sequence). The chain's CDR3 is CASSTIQATYEQYF.

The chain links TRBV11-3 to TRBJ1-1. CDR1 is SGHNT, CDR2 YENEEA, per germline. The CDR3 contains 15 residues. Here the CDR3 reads CASSGLEVGNTEAFF.

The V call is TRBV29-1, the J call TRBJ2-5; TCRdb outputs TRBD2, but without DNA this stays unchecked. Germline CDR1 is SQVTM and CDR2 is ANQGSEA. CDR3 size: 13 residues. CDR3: CSVGERGQETQYF.

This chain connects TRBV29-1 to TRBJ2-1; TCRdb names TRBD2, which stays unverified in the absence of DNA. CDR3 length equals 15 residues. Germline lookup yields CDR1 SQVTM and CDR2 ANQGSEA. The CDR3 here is CSVEGRGAPYNEQFF.

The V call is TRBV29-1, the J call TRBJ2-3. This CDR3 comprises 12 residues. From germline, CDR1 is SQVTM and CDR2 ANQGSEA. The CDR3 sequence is CSAITEPDTQYF.

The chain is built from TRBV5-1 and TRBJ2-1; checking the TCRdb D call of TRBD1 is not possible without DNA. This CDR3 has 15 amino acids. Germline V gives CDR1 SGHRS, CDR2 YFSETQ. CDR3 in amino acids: CASSSRQGAINEQFF.

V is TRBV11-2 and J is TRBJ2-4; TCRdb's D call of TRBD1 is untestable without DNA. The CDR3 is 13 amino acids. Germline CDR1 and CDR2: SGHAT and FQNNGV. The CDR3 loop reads CASSFTGENIQYF.

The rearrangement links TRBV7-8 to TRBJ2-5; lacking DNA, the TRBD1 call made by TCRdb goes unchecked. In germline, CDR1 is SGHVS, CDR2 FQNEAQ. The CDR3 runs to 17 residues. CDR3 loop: CASSLGGWRQGEETQYF.

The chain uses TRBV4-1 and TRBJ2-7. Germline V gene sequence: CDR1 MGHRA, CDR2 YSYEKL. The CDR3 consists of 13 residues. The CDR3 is CASSPLSGYEQYF.

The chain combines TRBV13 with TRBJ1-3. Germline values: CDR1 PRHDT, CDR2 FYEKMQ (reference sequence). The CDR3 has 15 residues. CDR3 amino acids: CASSLGLRAGNTIYF.

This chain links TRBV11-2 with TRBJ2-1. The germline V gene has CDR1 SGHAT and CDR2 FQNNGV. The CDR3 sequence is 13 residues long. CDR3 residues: CASSLVLSNEQFF.